This T cell receptor beta chain came from a study of blood T cell repertoires in COVID-19. The CDR3 runs 15 residues. Looked up from germline, CDR1 is MDHEN and CDR2 is SYDVKM. V lost 3 bases, J lost 1 base, and 3 bases stayed unmatched. The data were produced by immunoSEQ multiplex PCR, yet TCRdb's version contains in-frame clones alone and is incomplete. The data contain around 60,000 clones, 70% to 90% of them seen just once; the ten biggest clones take up roughly 15%. This chain joins TRBV28 and TRBJ1-5; 7 bases agree with TRBD1. This clonotype originated in a human donor in a cohort sampled during active COVID-19. Sequenced material: peripheral blood. The CDR3 DNA is TGTGCCAGCAGTTTGCTACAGGGGAGCAATCAGCCCCAGCATTTT. This encodes CASSLLQGSNQPQHF.